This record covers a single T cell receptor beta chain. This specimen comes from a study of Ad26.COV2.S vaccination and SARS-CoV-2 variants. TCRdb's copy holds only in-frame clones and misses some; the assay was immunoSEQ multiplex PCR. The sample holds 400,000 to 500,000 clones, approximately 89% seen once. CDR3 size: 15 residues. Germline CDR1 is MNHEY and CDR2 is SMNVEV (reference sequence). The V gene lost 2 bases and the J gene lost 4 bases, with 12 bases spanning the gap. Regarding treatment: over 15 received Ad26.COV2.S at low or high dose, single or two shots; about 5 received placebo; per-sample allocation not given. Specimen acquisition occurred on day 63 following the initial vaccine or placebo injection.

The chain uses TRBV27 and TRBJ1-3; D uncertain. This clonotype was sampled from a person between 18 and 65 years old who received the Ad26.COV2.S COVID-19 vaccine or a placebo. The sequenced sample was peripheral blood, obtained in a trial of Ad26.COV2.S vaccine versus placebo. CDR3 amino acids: CASSLRNPEGNTIYF. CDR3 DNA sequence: TGTGCCAGCAGTTTAAGGAACCCTGAGGGAAACACCATATATTTT.